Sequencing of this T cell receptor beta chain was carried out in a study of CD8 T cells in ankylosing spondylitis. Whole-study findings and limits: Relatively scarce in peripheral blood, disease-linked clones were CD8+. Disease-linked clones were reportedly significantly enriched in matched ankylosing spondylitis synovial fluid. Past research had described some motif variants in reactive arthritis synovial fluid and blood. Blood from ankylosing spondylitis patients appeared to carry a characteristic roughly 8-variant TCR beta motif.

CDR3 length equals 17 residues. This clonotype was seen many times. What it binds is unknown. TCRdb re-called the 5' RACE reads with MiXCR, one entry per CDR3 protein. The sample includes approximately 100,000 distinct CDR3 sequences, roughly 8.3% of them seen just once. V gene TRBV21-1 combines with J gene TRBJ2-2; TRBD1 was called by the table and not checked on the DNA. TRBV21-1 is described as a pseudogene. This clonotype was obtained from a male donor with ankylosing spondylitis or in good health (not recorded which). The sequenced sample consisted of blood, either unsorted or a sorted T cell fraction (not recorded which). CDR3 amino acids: CASSKAEARLRGGELFF. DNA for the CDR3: TGTGCCAGCAGCAAAGCGGAGGCTCGGCTAAGGGGCGGGGAGCTGTTTTTT.